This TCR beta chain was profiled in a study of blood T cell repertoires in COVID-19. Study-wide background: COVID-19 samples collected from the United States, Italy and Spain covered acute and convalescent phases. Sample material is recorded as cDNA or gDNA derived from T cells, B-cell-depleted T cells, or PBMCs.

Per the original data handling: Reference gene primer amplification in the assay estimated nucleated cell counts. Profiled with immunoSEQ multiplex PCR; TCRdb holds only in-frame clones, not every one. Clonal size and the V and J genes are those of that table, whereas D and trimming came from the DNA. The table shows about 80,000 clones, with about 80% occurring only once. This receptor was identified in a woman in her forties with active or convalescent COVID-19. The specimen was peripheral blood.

The CDR3, as DNA: TGTGCCAGCAGTTTGGAGGGCTCCTACGAGCAGTACTTC. As protein: CASSLEGSYEQYF. The rearrangement uses TRBV12-3 or TRBV12-4 and TRBJ2-7; weak D call: TRBD2 (6 bases). Trimming stripped 3 bases from V and 0 bases from J, with 6 bases between. This CDR3 region has 13 residues.